This TCR beta chain is drawn from a study of molecular identifiers for immune sequencing clone quantification. The V end was cut by 0 bases, the J end by 9 bases, with 15 bases between. Germline-derived CDR1 and CDR2 are LGHNA and YSLEER. This CDR3 contains 14 residues. One entry per CDR3 protein, called by TCRdb with MiXCR from the PCR reads. This sample has under 800,000 distinct CDR3 sequences, with approximately 24% found just once. This clonotype was observed at least ten times. The clonotype originates from a human donor in good health. Some libraries in this study had Jurkat cell RNA spiked in. This rearrangement joins TRBV4-3 to TRBJ2-7, with D unresolved. The specimen was naive CD8+ T cells from blood, with Jurkat cell RNA spiked in. Specified subset: FACS-sorted CD8+CD4-CCR7+CD45RA+ naive T cells. The CDR3 coding sequence is TGCGCCAGCAGCCAAGAGACGGCCCACTATGGGCAGTACTTC. Its translation is CASSQETAHYGQYF.